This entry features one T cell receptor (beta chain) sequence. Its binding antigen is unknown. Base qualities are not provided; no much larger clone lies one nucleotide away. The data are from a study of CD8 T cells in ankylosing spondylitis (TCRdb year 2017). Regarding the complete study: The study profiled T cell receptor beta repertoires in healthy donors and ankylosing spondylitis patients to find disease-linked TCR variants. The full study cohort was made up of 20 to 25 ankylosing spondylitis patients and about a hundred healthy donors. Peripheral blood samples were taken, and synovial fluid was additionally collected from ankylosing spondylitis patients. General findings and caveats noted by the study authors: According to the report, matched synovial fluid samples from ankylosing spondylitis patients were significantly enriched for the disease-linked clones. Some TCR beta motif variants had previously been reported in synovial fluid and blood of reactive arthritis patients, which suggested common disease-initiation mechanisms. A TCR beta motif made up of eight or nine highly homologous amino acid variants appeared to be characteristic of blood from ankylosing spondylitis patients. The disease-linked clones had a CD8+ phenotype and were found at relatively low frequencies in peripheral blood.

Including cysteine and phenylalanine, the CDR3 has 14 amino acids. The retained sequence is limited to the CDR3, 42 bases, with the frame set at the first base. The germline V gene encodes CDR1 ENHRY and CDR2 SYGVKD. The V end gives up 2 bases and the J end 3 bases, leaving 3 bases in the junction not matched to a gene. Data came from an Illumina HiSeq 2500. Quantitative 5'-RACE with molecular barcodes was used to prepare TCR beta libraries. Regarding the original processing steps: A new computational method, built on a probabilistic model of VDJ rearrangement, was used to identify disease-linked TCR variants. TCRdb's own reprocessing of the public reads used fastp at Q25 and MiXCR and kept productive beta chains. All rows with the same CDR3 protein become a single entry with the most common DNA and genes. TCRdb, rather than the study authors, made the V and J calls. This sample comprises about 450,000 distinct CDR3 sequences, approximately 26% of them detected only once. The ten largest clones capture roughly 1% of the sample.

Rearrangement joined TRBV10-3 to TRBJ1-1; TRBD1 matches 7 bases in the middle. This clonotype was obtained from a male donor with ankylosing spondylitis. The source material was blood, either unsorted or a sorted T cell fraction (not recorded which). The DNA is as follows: TGTGCCATCAGTGAGCAGGGGGAGGACACTGAAGCTTTCTTT. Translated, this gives CAISEQGEDTEAFF.